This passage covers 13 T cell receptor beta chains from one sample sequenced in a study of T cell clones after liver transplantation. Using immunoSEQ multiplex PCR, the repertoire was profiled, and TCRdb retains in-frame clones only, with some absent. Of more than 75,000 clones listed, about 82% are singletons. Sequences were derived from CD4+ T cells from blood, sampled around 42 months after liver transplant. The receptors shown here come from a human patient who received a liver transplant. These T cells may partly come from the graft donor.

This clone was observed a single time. CDR3 sequence: CASSLVDYTQYF. As DNA, the CDR3 is TGTGCCAGCAGCTTAGTCGACTATACGCAGTATTTT. The gene calls are TRBV11-2 and TRBJ2-3; D call uncertain. This CDR3 comprises 12 residues. Per germline, CDR1 SGHAT and CDR2 FQNNGV. V was shortened by 1 base and J by 7 bases, with 6 bases between the two germline ends.

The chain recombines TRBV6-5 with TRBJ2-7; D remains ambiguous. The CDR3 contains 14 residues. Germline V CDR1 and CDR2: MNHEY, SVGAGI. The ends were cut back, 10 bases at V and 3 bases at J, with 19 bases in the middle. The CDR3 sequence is CATRVENKYYEQYF. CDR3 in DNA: TGTGCCACCCGGGTTGAAAACAAATACTACGAGCAGTACTTC.

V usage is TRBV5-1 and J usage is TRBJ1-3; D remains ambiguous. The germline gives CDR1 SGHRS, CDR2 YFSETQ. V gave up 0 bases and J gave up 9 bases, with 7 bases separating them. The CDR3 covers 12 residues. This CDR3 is CASSLEGSTIYF. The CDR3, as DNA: TGCGCCAGCAGCTTGGAAGGGTCCACCATATATTTT. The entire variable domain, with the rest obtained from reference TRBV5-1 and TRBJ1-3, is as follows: KAGVTQTPRYLIKTRGQQVTLSCSPISGHRSVSWYQQTPGQGLQFLFEYFSETQRNKGNFPGRFSGRQFSNSRSEMNVSTLELGDSALYLCASSLEGSTIYFGEGSWLTVV.

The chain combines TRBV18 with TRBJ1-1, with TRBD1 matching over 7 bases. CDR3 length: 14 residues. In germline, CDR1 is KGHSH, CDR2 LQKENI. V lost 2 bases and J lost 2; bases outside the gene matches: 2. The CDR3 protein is CASSPDRANTEAFF. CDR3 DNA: TGTGCCAGCTCACCAGACAGGGCCAACACTGAAGCTTTCTTT.

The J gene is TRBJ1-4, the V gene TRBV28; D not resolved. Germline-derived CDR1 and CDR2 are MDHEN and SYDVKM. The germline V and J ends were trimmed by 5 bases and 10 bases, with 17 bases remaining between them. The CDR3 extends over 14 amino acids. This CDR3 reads CASSPGPPVGKLFF. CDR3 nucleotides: TGTGCCAGCAGTCCGGGTCCCCCGGTGGGAAAACTGTTTTTT.

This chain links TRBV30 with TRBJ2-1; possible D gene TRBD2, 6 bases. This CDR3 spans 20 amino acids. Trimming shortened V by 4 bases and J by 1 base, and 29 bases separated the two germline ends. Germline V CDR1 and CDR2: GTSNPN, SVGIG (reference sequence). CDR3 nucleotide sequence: TGTGCCTGGACTGGTCTACACCGCCGATTACGGCGGGGATCCTACAATGAGCAGTTCTTC. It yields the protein CAWTGLHRRLRRGSYNEQFF.

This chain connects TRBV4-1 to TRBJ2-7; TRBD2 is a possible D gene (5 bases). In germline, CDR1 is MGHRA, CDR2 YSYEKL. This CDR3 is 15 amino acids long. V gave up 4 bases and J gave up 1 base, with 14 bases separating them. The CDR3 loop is CASSPAGLGSYEQYF. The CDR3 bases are TGCGCCAGCAGCCCGGCAGGACTTGGTTCCTACGAGCAGTACTTC.

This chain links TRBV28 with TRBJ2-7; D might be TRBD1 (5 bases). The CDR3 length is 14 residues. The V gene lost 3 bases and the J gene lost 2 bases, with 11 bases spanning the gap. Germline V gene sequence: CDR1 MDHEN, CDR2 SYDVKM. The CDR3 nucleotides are TGTGCCAGCAGTTTGGTGACAGTTCCCTACGAGCAGTACTTC. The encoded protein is CASSLVTVPYEQYF.

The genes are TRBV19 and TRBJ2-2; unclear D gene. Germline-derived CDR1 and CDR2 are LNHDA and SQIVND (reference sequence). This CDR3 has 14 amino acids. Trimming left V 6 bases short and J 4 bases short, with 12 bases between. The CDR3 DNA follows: TGTGCCAGTAGGGATCAAAATCCCACCGGGGAGCTGTTTTTT. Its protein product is CASRDQNPTGELFF.

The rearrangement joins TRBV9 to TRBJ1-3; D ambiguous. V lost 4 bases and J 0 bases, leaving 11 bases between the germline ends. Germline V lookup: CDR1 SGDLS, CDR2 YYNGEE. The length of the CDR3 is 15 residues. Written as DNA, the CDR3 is TGTGCCAGCAGCAAGGACGGAGCCTCTGGAAACACCATATATTTT. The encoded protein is CASSKDGASGNTIYF.

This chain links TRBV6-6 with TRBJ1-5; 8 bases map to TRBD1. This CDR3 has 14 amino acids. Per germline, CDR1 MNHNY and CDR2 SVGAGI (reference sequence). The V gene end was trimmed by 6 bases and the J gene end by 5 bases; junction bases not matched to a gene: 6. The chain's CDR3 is CASRSDRAHQPQHF. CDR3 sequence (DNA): TGTGCCAGCAGATCGGACAGGGCCCATCAGCCCCAGCATTTT.

The CDR3 here is CASSLTVNTDTQYF. The CDR3 region has the DNA TGTGCCAGCAGCCTGACAGTAAACACAGATACGCAGTATTTT. This chain connects TRBV6-5 to TRBJ2-3; the D gene is possibly TRBD1 (5 bases). V lost 6 bases to trimming and J lost 2 bases, with 12 bases between them. The CDR3 consists of 14 residues. Germline CDR1 is MNHEY and CDR2 is SVGAGI.

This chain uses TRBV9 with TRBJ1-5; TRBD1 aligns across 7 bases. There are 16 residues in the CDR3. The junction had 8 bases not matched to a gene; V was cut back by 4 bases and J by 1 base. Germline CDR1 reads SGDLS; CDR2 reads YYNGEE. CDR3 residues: CASSPQSRGSNQPQHF. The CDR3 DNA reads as TGTGCCAGCAGCCCTCAGTCCAGGGGGAGCAATCAGCCCCAGCATTTT.